This TCR beta chain derives from a study of T-cell memory formation after mild COVID-19. Study-level results: That cross-reactive memory joined was suggested by some responding clones appearing in pre-infection memory. Contracting clones from day 15 to 85 showed balanced CD4/CD8; later expanders favored CD4+. Second-wave clones reaching peak frequency on day 37 lacked confirmed SARS-CoV-2 specificity.

Trimming at V came to 6 bases and at J to 6 bases, leaving 5 bases not matched to a gene. The CDR3 has 14 amino acids. A few counts support this clonotype. Its target is not known. TCRdb re-derived calls from the 5' RACE reads in MiXCR, one entry per CDR3 protein. The table records just under 550,000 distinct CDR3 sequences, about 20% of them present only once. The source material was PBMCs or a T cell subset sorted from them (not recorded which). V usage is TRBV12-3 or TRBV12-4 and J usage is TRBJ2-1; 10 bases align to TRBD1. The clonotype originates from an adult woman who had mild COVID-19 (a few samples of this study predate the infection). Cell type and time point are not known. The CDR3 DNA is TGTGCCAGCAGGCGACAGGGGGCTTTCAATGAGCAGTTCTTC. Its protein is CASRRQGAFNEQFF.